A single sample gave rise to the 16 T cell receptor beta chains below, sequenced in a study of T cell responses to AZD1222 COVID-19 vaccine. Libraries were prepared by immunoSEQ multiplex PCR; TCRdb keeps only in-frame clonotypes and omits some of them. Of 150,000 to 200,000 clones detected, approximately 90% appear once; the ten largest clones hold 6.5% to 8.5%. The starting material was peripheral blood, obtained on day 0 of AZD1222 vaccination. The receptors here all came from an adult in good health.

This clone was counted a single time. One junction end disagrees with the germline gene, perhaps due to a read error. The genes are TRBV13 and TRBJ1-1; D ambiguous. The CDR3 runs to 14 residues. Germline CDR1 and CDR2: PRHDT and FYEKMQ (reference sequence). CDR3 sequence: CASSLDTGNTEAFF. DNA for the CDR3: TGTGCCAGCAGTTTAGATACGGGGAACACTGAAGCTTTCTTT.

The chain uses TRBV6-5 and TRBJ1-2, with 9 bases fitting TRBD1. The CDR3 is 13 amino acids. CDR1 and CDR2 (germline): MNHEY, SVGAGI. V lost 4 bases and J lost 8; bases outside the gene matches: 5. CDR3 nucleotides: TGTGCCAGCAGTTGGGGACAGGGAGAAGGCTACACCTTC. Encoded protein: CASSWGQGEGYTF.

The chain joins TRBV4-1 to TRBJ1-2; 8 bases align to TRBD1. The CDR3 spans 13 residues. CDR1 is MGHRA and CDR2 is YSYEKL in the germline V gene. The ends lost 2 bases at V and 5 bases at J; junction bases unmatched: 1. CDR3 loop: CASSQQGAYGYTF. CDR3 bases: TGCGCCAGCAGCCAACAGGGGGCTTATGGCTACACCTTC.

This clone is a singleton in its sample. This chain connects TRBV19 to TRBJ2-2; 7 nucleotides line up with TRBD1. V shed 5 bases, J shed 7 bases, and the junction held 10 bases outside the gene matches. This CDR3 region has 15 residues. Germline values: CDR1 LNHDA, CDR2 SQIVND (reference sequence). The DNA of the CDR3 is TGTGCCAGTAGTCCGGCGACAGGGCTCGGCGGGGAGCTGTTTTTT. This translates into CASSPATGLGGELFF.

This clone has only a few counts. This sequence joins TRBV9 and TRBJ2-1; 10 nucleotides line up with TRBD2. This CDR3 region has 15 residues. V trimming: 0 bases; J trimming: 10 bases; junction bases outside the gene matches: 7. Germline V lookup: CDR1 SGDLS, CDR2 YYNGEE. This chain's CDR3 is CASSVDSGGPREQFF. The CDR3 bases are TGTGCCAGCAGCGTAGATAGCGGGGGGCCACGAGAGCAGTTCTTC.

V is TRBV6-1 and J is TRBJ1-6; 9 nucleotides line up with TRBD1. This CDR3 region has 17 residues. Germline V gives CDR1 MNHNS, CDR2 SASEGT. Trimming at V came to 4 bases and at J to 7 bases, leaving 11 bases not matched to a gene. The DNA for the CDR3 is TGTGCCAGCAGTGTTATTTGGGACAGGGTACGGAATTCACCCCTCCACTTT. It encodes CASSVIWDRVRNSPLHF.

For the CDR3, the DNA is TGTGCCGTGGAGGGCAGGGACACCGGGGAGCTGTTTTTT. It translates to CAVEGRDTGELFF. The chain links TRBV6-5 to TRBJ2-2, with a possible D match to TRBD2 (6 bases). V shed 11 bases and J shed 3 bases, with 13 bases lying between them. The length of the CDR3 is 13 residues. Germline assignment: CDR1 MNHEY and CDR2 SVGAGI.

The chain employs TRBV3-1 (or the pseudogene TRBV3-2) and TRBJ2-7, with TRBD2 identical over 11 bases. With 6 bases clipped from V and 6 bases from J, the junction kept 7 bases outside the gene matches. The CDR3 runs to 14 residues. From germline, CDR1 is LGHDT and CDR2 YNNKEL (reference sequence). CDR3 sequence (DNA): TGTGCCAGCAGGAATAGCGGGGGGGGTGGCGAGCAGTACTTC. It yields the protein CASRNSGGGGEQYF.

V and J are TRBV5-1 and TRBJ2-6, with TRBD2 identical over 7 bases. The length of the CDR3 is 15 residues. Germline CDR1 reads SGHRS; CDR2 reads YFSETQ. V was clipped by 6 bases and J by 2 bases; unmatched bases: 5. CDR3 DNA sequence: TGCGCCAGCACTCTGGGGGGGGCTGGGGCCAACGTCCTGACTTTC. It codes for CASTLGGAGANVLTF.

This clone was detected a few times. The chain uses TRBV30 and TRBJ1-2; tentatively, D is TRBD1 (5 bases). This CDR3 contains 14 residues. Germline CDR1 is GTSNPN and CDR2 is SVGIG (reference sequence). Trimming left V 1 base short and J 5 bases short, with 14 bases between. The CDR3 region is CAWSAGTDFYGYTF. DNA of the CDR3: TGTGCCTGGAGTGCCGGGACGGATTTTTATGGCTACACCTTC.

The chain is built from TRBV11-3 and TRBJ2-3; 7 bases match TRBD2. This CDR3 region has 14 residues. Per the germline V gene, CDR1 is SGHNT and CDR2 is YENEEA. V shed 1 base and J 3 bases; nucleotides not matched to a gene: 1. The CDR3 here is CASSLAGGTDTQYF. The CDR3, as DNA: TGTGCCAGCAGCTTAGCGGGAGGAACAGATACGCAGTATTTT.

This chain uses TRBV19 with TRBJ1-2; D ambiguous. The CDR3 runs to 17 residues. Germline V gives CDR1 LNHDA, CDR2 SQIVND (reference sequence). V was pared by 1 base and J by 3 bases, with 18 bases between. The CDR3 here is CASSIGIPPKRDYGYTF. The CDR3 DNA is TGTGCCAGTAGTATAGGAATCCCGCCCAAAAGGGACTATGGCTACACCTTC.

The V call is TRBV6-1, the J call TRBJ2-5; D possibly corresponds to TRBD1 (6 bases). There are 16 residues in the CDR3. Per the germline V gene, CDR1 is MNHNS and CDR2 is SASEGT. The V gene lost 3 bases and the J gene lost 4 bases, with 18 bases spanning the gap. Here the CDR3 reads CASSDNRQAAAETQYF. DNA for the CDR3: TGTGCCAGCAGTGACAACAGACAGGCTGCGGCAGAGACCCAGTACTTC.

This chain's CDR3 is CASSIRDMNTEAFF. The CDR3 nucleotides are TGTGCCAGTAGTATTCGGGATATGAACACTGAAGCTTTCTTT. This chain links TRBV19 with TRBJ1-1; no clear D gene. Per germline, CDR1 LNHDA and CDR2 SQIVND (reference sequence). The V end was cut by 3 bases, the J end by 0 bases, with 8 bases between. This CDR3 comprises 14 residues. Full variable domain (remainder filled in from reference TRBV19 and TRBJ1-1): DGGITQSPKYLFRKEGQNVTLSCEQNLNHDAMYWYRQDPGQGLRLIYYSQIVNDFQKGDIAEGYSVSREKKESFPLTVTSAQKNPTAFYLCASSIRDMNTEAFFGQGTRLTVV.

This clone was observed a few times. The rearrangement joins TRBV5-6 to TRBJ1-6; TRBD1 matches 9 bases. The CDR3 is 16 amino acids. Trimming cost V 4 bases and J 2 bases; bases outside gene matches: 4. The germline V gene has CDR1 SGHDT and CDR2 YYEEEE. Here the CDR3 reads CASSAGQGAYNSPLHF. The CDR3 coding sequence is TGTGCCAGCAGCGCGGGACAGGGCGCCTATAATTCACCCCTCCACTTT.

This chain links TRBV20-1 with TRBJ2-7; the D gene is possibly TRBD1 (6 bases). The CDR3 is 13 residues long. V gave up 3 bases and J gave up 0 bases, with 9 bases separating them. CDR1 and CDR2 from the germline V gene are DFQATT and SNEGSKA (reference sequence). As DNA, the CDR3 is TGCAGTGCTAGTTGGGACACCTCCTACGAGCAGTACTTC. Translation gives CSASWDTSYEQYF.